The T cell receptor beta chain under discussion was sequenced for a study of blood T cell repertoires in COVID-19. Overall study context: Sources were T cells, B-cell-depleted T cells, or PBMCs; the material itself was cDNA or gDNA.

Authors' data handling: The assay estimated nucleated cells by amplifying reference gene primers. Method: immunoSEQ multiplex PCR; TCRdb's copy keeps in-frame clones and lacks some. V and J calls and clone size are copied from that table; D and trimming were computed from the DNA. The data show more than 60,000 clones, with roughly 82% seen just once and about 13% held by the top ten. The CDR3 is 14 residues long. V was pared by 4 bases and J by 14 bases, with 11 bases of the junction left unmatched. The germline CDR1 and CDR2 sequences are SGHNT and YYREEE (reference sequence). J is TRBJ2-3 and V is TRBV5-4, with TRBD2 matching 12 bases. This TCR derives from an elderly woman with acute or convalescent COVID-19. The sequencing sample was made of peripheral blood. The CDR3 region is CASSPRLAGASPYF. CDR3 nucleotides: TGTGCCAGCAGCCCCCGACTAGCGGGGGCCTCTCCGTATTTT.